The sequence of this TCR beta chain was determined in a study of blood T cells in healthy people across ages. Germline CDR1 and CDR2: KGHDR and SFDVKD. Trimming pared 4 bases from V and 5 bases from J, leaving 12 bases between. This CDR3 contains 14 residues. A J-beta primer mix and a sample-barcoded 5' primer were used in a second PCR of about 7 to 12 cycles. TCRdb re-derived calls from the 5' RACE reads in MiXCR, one entry per CDR3 protein. The repertoire holds just under 750,000 distinct CDR3 sequences, with 22% as singletons. The rearrangement joins TRBV24-1 to TRBJ2-3; tentatively, D is TRBD1 (6 bases). The specimen sequenced was blood. The source of this sequence is a man in his 70s in good health. The CDR3: CATSDYNREDTQYF. The CDR3 DNA sequence: TGTGCCACCAGTGACTATAACAGGGAAGATACGCAGTATTTT.